A selection of T cell receptor beta chains follows, all from one sample in a study of shared clonotypes between healthy human individuals. TCRdb's table, derived via immunoSEQ multiplex PCR, lists solely in-frame clones and lacks some. The data hold millions of clones, with over 85% observed a single time. Input material: naive CD8+ T cells sorted from blood. The receptors stem from a man younger than 35 in good health. The CDR3 runs from the conserved cysteine through the conserved F or W. A D gene is named only where the DNA matches it firmly. For some rows the clone size is stated as once, few or many, or as a class when expanded; others skip it.

CASSLITAGQGSYGYTF | TGTGCCAGCAGCTTAATTACCGCGGGGCAGGGAAGCTATGGCTACACCTTC | once | 17 | TRBJ1-2 | NA | TRBV7-6
CASSTFNEGDQETQYF | TGTGCCAGTAGTACCTTTAATGAGGGCGACCAAGAGACCCAGTACTTC | NA | 16 | TRBJ2-5 | NA | TRBV19
CASSDVRLTNTEAFF | TGTGCCAGCAGTGATGTGAGACTGACAAACACTGAAGCTTTCTTT | NA | 15 | TRBJ1-1 | NA | TRBV6-1
CASSLARLSEQYF | TGTGCCAGCAGTTTAGCCCGACTATCCGAGCAGTACTTC | once | 13 | TRBJ2-7 | NA | TRBV27
CASSQVLARDQYF | TGCGCCAGCAGCCAAGTACTAGCGAGGGACCAGTACTTC | NA | 13 | TRBJ2-5 | TRBD2 | TRBV4-1
CASSVEAGTIGDTQYF | TGTGCCAGCAGCGTAGAAGCGGGAACCATAGGAGATACGCAGTATTTT | NA | 16 | TRBJ2-3 | TRBD2 | TRBV9
CASLADTRFF | TGTGCCAGCCTCGCGGACACACGGTTCTTC | NA | 10 | TRBJ2-1 | NA | TRBV2
CASSSAWGSNYGYTF | TGTGCCAGCAGTTCCGCCTGGGGTTCTAACTATGGCTACACCTTC | NA | 15 | TRBJ1-2 | NA | TRBV6-5
CASSLQGFSYEQYF | TGTGCCAGCAGTCTTCAGGGGTTCTCCTACGAGCAGTACTTC | once | 14 | TRBJ2-7 | NA | TRBV27
CASSPGTPNTEAFF | TGTGCCAGCAGCCCTGGGACACCGAACACTGAAGCTTTCTTT | NA | 14 | TRBJ1-1 | NA | TRBV9
CASSVGITGELFF | TGTGCCAGCAGCGTAGGCATCACCGGGGAGCTGTTTTTT | NA | 13 | TRBJ2-2 | NA | TRBV9